The entry below describes one T cell receptor beta chain. Its target is not known. In germline, CDR1 is LNHDA, CDR2 SQIVND (reference sequence). CDR3 size: 13 residues. Trimming removed 9 bases from V and 0 bases from J, with 9 bases in between. Partitioning of CD4+ cells yielded a CD45RA+ naive subset and a CD45RA-negative memory subset. Splitting of each subset's genomic DNA was done evenly across several immunoSEQ plates. Only in-frame clones appear in the TCRdb table, and some are missing; sequencing was by immunoSEQ multiplex PCR. The sample includes 2 million to 2.5 million clones, just over 90% of them seen just once. This specimen belongs to a study of shared clonotypes between healthy human individuals. Study information: The donors, two women and a few men, were aged 18 to 49. Overall study findings and caveats: Sample collection involved blood only; tissue repertoires are likely different.

Sequencing was performed on naive CD4+ T cells from PBMCs. Noted subset: CD45RA+ positively selected. The clonotype was recovered from a man aged 18 to 29 in good health. Some clones in this sample may be carry-over from other donors' samples. V usage is TRBV19 and J usage is TRBJ2-4, with D unresolved. The CDR3 nucleotides read TGTGCCAGCGGGCCAGCAGCCAAAAACATTCAGTACTTC. Translation gives CASGPAAKNIQYF.